One sample yielded the 31 T cell receptor beta chains listed below, sequenced in a study of breast tumors, draining lymph nodes, adjacent tissues. MiXCR was run by TCRdb on the multiplex PCR reads, yielding one entry per CDR3 protein. This sample has approximately 7,600 distinct CDR3 sequences, with around 80% found just once. Material for sequencing was tumor-adjacent breast tissue. The receptor source for this set is a female donor with breast cancer. Some clones in this sample may be carry-over from other donors' samples.

This chain uses TRBV20-1 with TRBJ2-3; D perhaps matches TRBD2 (5 bases). V lost 6 bases and J lost 3, with 13 bases in between. The CDR3 spans 13 residues. The germline gives CDR1 DFQATT, CDR2 SNEGSKA (reference sequence). The CDR3 here is CSADLGRTDTQYF. In nucleotides, the CDR3 is TGCAGTGCCGATTTGGGGAGAACAGATACGCAGTATTTT.

Here the CDR3 DNA reads TGTGCCAGCAGGGTGTTATCCGGGCCTCAAGAGACCCAGTACTTC. Translated: CASRVLSGPQETQYF. The chain carries TRBV6-5 and TRBJ2-5; D not certain. Germline-derived CDR1 and CDR2 are MNHEY and SVGAGI. This CDR3 is built from 15 residues. V shed 6 bases and J shed 2 bases, with 16 bases lying between them.

This clonotype was recorded a few times. The rearrangement uses TRBV7-2 and TRBJ2-6; D ambiguous. Trimming left V 5 bases short and J 3 bases short, with 5 bases between. The CDR3 is 13 amino acids. Germline values: CDR1 SGHTA, CDR2 FQGNSA. The CDR3 DNA is TGTGCCAGCAGCCTCCATGGGGCCAACGTCCTGACTTTC. Protein product: CASSLHGANVLTF.

Of note for this clonotype: The junction departs from germline at one end; a sequencing error may be responsible. The rearrangement links TRBV5-1 to TRBJ2-7, with TRBD1 matching 7 bases. This CDR3 contains 14 residues. Germline assignment: CDR1 SGHRS and CDR2 YFSETQ. CDR3 sequence: CASRWDSSSCEQYF. The CDR3 DNA is TGCGCCAGCAGGTGGGACAGTTCCTCCTGCGAGCAGTACTTC.

This clonotype was counted ten times or more. The chain links TRBV14 to TRBJ2-7, with D maybe TRBD1 (5 bases). The CDR3 spans 16 residues. Looked up from germline, CDR1 is SGHDN and CDR2 is FVKESK. With 2 bases removed from V and 2 bases from J, the gap between germline ends came to 16 bases. The CDR3 sequence is CASSQSAAQGTYEQYF. CDR3 in DNA: TGTGCCAGCAGCCAATCCGCCGCGCAGGGTACCTACGAGCAGTACTTC.

V usage is TRBV28 and J usage is TRBJ2-7, with 9 bases matching TRBD2. Trimming at V came to 4 bases and at J to 3 bases, leaving 4 bases not matched to a gene. The CDR3 consists of 14 residues. Germline V CDR1 and CDR2: MDHEN, SYDVKM. The DNA of the CDR3 is TGTGCCAGCAGTTCGGGACTAGCCCACTACGAGCAGTACTTC. Protein product: CASSSGLAHYEQYF.

This clonotype was counted a single time. The CDR3: CASSSGQGDGETQYF. CDR3 nucleotide sequence: TGTGCCAGCAGCTCGGGACAGGGGGATGGGGAGACCCAGTACTTC. The gene calls are TRBV28 and TRBJ2-5, with 11 bases lining up with TRBD1. The germline CDR1 and CDR2 sequences are MDHEN and SYDVKM. The V gene end was trimmed by 6 bases and the J gene end by 5 bases; junction bases not matched to a gene: 8. This CDR3 spans 15 amino acids.

The V gene is TRBV2, the J gene TRBJ1-6; D unclear. Germline values: CDR1 SNHLY, CDR2 FYNNEI. V lost 3 bases and J 4 bases, leaving 4 bases between the germline ends. CDR3 length equals 13 residues. DNA of the CDR3: TGTGCCAGCAGTGACACATATAATTCACCCCTCCACTTT. Protein: CASSDTYNSPLHF.

The chain carries TRBV2 and TRBJ2-7, with 12 bases fitting TRBD2. Germline values: CDR1 SNHLY, CDR2 FYNNEI. The V segment lost 6 bases and the J segment 2 bases; nucleotides outside the gene matches: 8. The CDR3 is 16 amino acids. The CDR3 DNA is TGTGCCAGCAGACAGGGGGCTAGCGGGAGGGCCTACGAGCAGTACTTC. Its translation: CASRQGASGRAYEQYF. Full variable domain (outside the CDR3, taken from reference TRBV2 and TRBJ2-7): EPEVTQTPSHQVTQMGQEVILRCVPISNHLYFYWYRQILGQKVEFLVSFYNNEISEKSEIFDDQFSVERPDGSNFTLKIRSTKLEDSAMYFCASRQGASGRAYEQYFGPGTRLTVT.

Within the sample, this clonotype is medium-sized. The rearrangement links TRBV12-3 or TRBV12-4 to TRBJ2-6; D possibly uses TRBD1 or TRBD2 (5 bases each). The CDR3 sequence is 15 residues long. With 5 bases removed from V and 0 bases from J, the gap between germline ends came to 8 bases. CDR3 in DNA: TGTGCCAGCAGTCGAGGGGCCTCTGGGGCCAACGTCCTGACTTTC. Translation: CASSRGASGANVLTF.

This clonotype is judged large (0.1 to 1%). The CDR3 nucleotides are TGTGCCAGCAGAGGGACTAGCGGGAGGACAGATACGCAGTATTTT. Residues: CASRGTSGRTDTQYF. V is TRBV2 and J is TRBJ2-3; 15 positions agree with TRBD2. Per the germline V gene, CDR1 is SNHLY and CDR2 is FYNNEI. With 6 bases clipped from V and 3 bases from J, the junction kept 1 base outside the gene matches. The CDR3 spans 15 residues.

The chain combines TRBV9 with TRBJ2-3, with D possibly matching TRBD2 (6 bases). This CDR3 spans 13 amino acids. Germline CDR1 is SGDLS and CDR2 is YYNGEE. The germline V and J ends were trimmed by 7 bases and 2 bases, with 11 bases remaining between them. DNA for the CDR3: TGTGCCAGCGGGGACTCTTTCACAGATACGCAGTATTTT. This encodes CASGDSFTDTQYF.

By sample share, this clonotype is medium-sized (0.01 to 0.1%). The chain combines TRBV20-1 with TRBJ1-4; a weak D match, TRBD1 (5 bases). Germline V lookup: CDR1 DFQATT, CDR2 SNEGSKA (reference sequence). The CDR3 sequence is 14 residues long. V was clipped by 7 bases and J by 0 bases, with 12 bases between them. The CDR3 nucleotides read TGCAGTGTTCCCAGACAGTCAACTAATGAAAAACTGTTTTTT. Encoded protein: CSVPRQSTNEKLFF.

This clonotype is labeled as medium-sized. The chain links TRBV5-1 to TRBJ2-1, with no clear D. V dropped 0 bases and J dropped 1 base, with 8 bases sitting between them. Germline assignment: CDR1 SGHRS and CDR2 YFSETQ. The CDR3 is made up of 15 amino acids. The CDR3 loop is CASSLVDPSYNEQFF. For the CDR3, the DNA is TGCGCCAGCAGCTTGGTAGACCCGTCCTACAATGAGCAGTTCTTC.

This clonotype is termed medium-sized (0.01 to 0.1%). The chain carries TRBV7-2 and TRBJ2-2, with 9 nucleotides matching TRBD2. The CDR3 length is 16 residues. Germline trimming cut 2 bases from V and 8 bases from J; bases unmatched to any gene: 9. Germline CDR1 is SGHTA and CDR2 is FQGNSA. The CDR3 is CASSLSGGRALGELFF. CDR3 coding DNA: TGTGCCAGCAGCTTATCCGGCGGGAGGGCCTTAGGGGAGCTGTTTTTT.

A single count supports this clonotype. The V and J genes are TRBV20-1 and TRBJ2-3; a weak D match, TRBD2 (6 bases). The germline V gene has CDR1 DFQATT and CDR2 SNEGSKA (reference sequence). Trimming left V 6 bases short and J 3 bases short, with 10 bases between. The CDR3 totals 12 residues. This CDR3 is CSALLATDTQYF. The CDR3, as DNA: TGCAGTGCCCTACTAGCTACAGATACGCAGTATTTT.

V usage is TRBV7-8 and J usage is TRBJ1-1; a weak D match, TRBD1 (6 bases). Germline values: CDR1 SGHVS, CDR2 FQNEAQ. The CDR3 extends over 15 amino acids. V gave up 2 bases and J gave up 4 bases, with 14 bases separating them. The CDR3 coding sequence is TGTGCCAGCAGCTTAACAGGGACGTCGGGCACTGAAGCTTTCTTT. Its translation: CASSLTGTSGTEAFF.

The genes are TRBV20-1 and TRBJ2-2; 7 bases match TRBD1. Germline-derived CDR1 and CDR2 are DFQATT and SNEGSKA (reference sequence). This CDR3 spans 15 amino acids. After removal of 6 bases from V and 3 bases from J, the junction contained 10 bases not matched to a gene. This chain's CDR3 is CSAPRQGADTGELFF. Here the CDR3 DNA reads TGCAGTGCCCCCAGACAGGGCGCGGACACCGGGGAGCTGTTTTTT.

The V gene is TRBV19, the J gene TRBJ2-5, with D perhaps TRBD1 (7 bases). V was clipped by 8 bases and J by 4 bases, with 14 bases between them. The CDR3 is 13 amino acids. Germline assignment: CDR1 LNHDA and CDR2 SQIVND (reference sequence). CDR3 region: CASRQGGGETQYF. The CDR3, as DNA: TGTGCCAGTCGTCAGGGGGGTGGAGAGACCCAGTACTTC. The variable domain in full, with the rest retrieved from reference TRBV19 and TRBJ2-5, is DGGITQSPKYLFRKEGQNVTLSCEQNLNHDAMYWYRQDPGQGLRLIYYSQIVNDFQKGDIAEGYSVSREKKESFPLTVTSAQKNPTAFYLCASRQGGGETQYFGPGTRLLVL.

This sequence joins TRBV20-1 and TRBJ2-3; 13 positions match TRBD2. Germline values: CDR1 DFQATT, CDR2 SNEGSKA (reference sequence). This CDR3 comprises 17 residues. The ends lost 5 bases at V and 2 bases at J; junction bases unmatched: 10. CDR3 DNA: TGCAGTGCTTCCACTAGCGGGGGGGCGGGGTCCACAGATACGCAGTATTTT. Protein sequence: CSASTSGGAGSTDTQYF.

V is TRBV5-1 and J is TRBJ2-7, with 12 positions matching TRBD1. The V segment lost 8 bases and the J segment 4 bases; nucleotides outside the gene matches: 13. Germline-derived CDR1 and CDR2 are SGHRS and YFSETQ. This CDR3 spans 16 amino acids. Here the CDR3 reads CASSPGQGALRYEQYF. Here the CDR3 DNA reads TGCGCCAGTTCTCCGGGACAGGGGGCGCTTAGGTACGAGCAGTACTTC.

The gene calls are TRBV9 and TRBJ2-3, with D perhaps assigned TRBD1 or TRBD2 (5 bases each). V was cut by 4 bases and J by 0 bases, with 12 bases left in between. This CDR3 is 15 amino acids long. Germline CDR1 reads SGDLS; CDR2 reads YYNGEE. CDR3 in DNA: TGTGCCAGCAGCCCAGGGACCAGTAGCACAGATACGCAGTATTTT. Amino acid sequence: CASSPGTSSTDTQYF.

By share, this clonotype counts as medium-sized. J is TRBJ2-3 and V is TRBV20-1, with 10 bases fitting TRBD2. The CDR3 has 14 amino acids. Germline loops: CDR1 DFQATT, CDR2 SNEGSKA (reference sequence). Germline trimming cut 5 bases from V and 7 bases from J; bases unmatched to any gene: 9. CDR3 coding DNA: TGCAGTGCTCCACCACGGACTAGCGGTAATACGCAGTATTTT. Its protein is CSAPPRTSGNTQYF.

The CDR3 DNA reads TGTGCCAGCTCACCCAGGGGGCTGGACGAGCAGTACTTC. The encoded protein is CASSPRGLDEQYF. The chain combines TRBV18 with TRBJ2-7, with TRBD1 matching over 8 bases. Germline values: CDR1 KGHSH, CDR2 LQKENI. CDR3 length equals 13 residues. V lost 3 bases and J lost 5; bases outside the gene matches: 3.

This chain links TRBV20-1 with TRBJ1-5; a possible D gene is TRBD2 (6 bases). TRBJ2-3 explains the end of the DNA better; the J call may be wrong. This CDR3 is built from 13 residues. Germline V gene sequence: CDR1 DFQATT, CDR2 SNEGSKA (reference sequence). CDR3 in amino acids: CSARRGFNQPQYF. DNA of the CDR3: TGCAGTGCTAGACGGGGGTTTAATCAGCCCCAGTATTTT.

The chain employs TRBV12-3 or TRBV12-4 and TRBJ2-7; D not certain. The CDR3 is 11 amino acids. The ends were cut back, 3 bases at V and 2 bases at J, with 2 bases in the middle. CDR3 residues: CASSFAYEQYF. Here the CDR3 DNA reads TGTGCCAGCAGTTTTGCCTACGAGCAGTACTTC.

The chain links TRBV4-2 to TRBJ2-5; D is undetermined. V was shortened by 4 bases and J by 5 bases, with 20 bases between the two germline ends. CDR1 is LGHNA, CDR2 YNFKEQ, per germline. The CDR3 is made up of 16 amino acids. The CDR3 bases are TGTGCCAGCAGCCCGAGATCAGGACGAGGCAGGGAGACCCAGTACTTC. Protein sequence: CASSPRSGRGRETQYF.

V usage is TRBV29-1 and J usage is TRBJ2-5, with 9 bases fitting TRBD1. CDR1 is SQVTM and CDR2 is ANQGSEA in the germline V gene. This CDR3 has 13 amino acids. The V segment lost 6 bases and the J segment 2 bases; nucleotides outside the gene matches: 4. CDR3 amino acids: CSVTGTGQETQYF. The CDR3, as DNA: TGCAGCGTCACCGGGACAGGGCAAGAGACCCAGTACTTC.

CDR3 protein: CASSQVMQGTYEQYF. CDR3 nucleotide sequence: TGCGCCAGCAGCCAAGTTATGCAGGGAACCTACGAGCAGTACTTC. The chain employs TRBV4-1 and TRBJ2-7, with D tentatively TRBD1 (5 bases). CDR1 and CDR2 from the germline V gene are MGHRA and YSYEKL. The CDR3 has 15 amino acids. Deletions cut 1 base from V and 2 bases from J, with 12 bases between.

Relative to its sample, this clonotype is large. The chain uses TRBV4-1 and TRBJ1-5, with D tentatively TRBD1 (6 bases). The CDR3 loop spans 15 amino acids. V was pared by 0 bases and J by 6 bases, with 12 bases between. Per germline, CDR1 MGHRA and CDR2 YSYEKL. The CDR3 spells CASSQEKKGGQPQHF. The CDR3 nucleotides read TGCGCCAGCAGCCAAGAAAAGAAAGGGGGTCAGCCCCAGCATTTT.

The rearrangement links TRBV29-1 to TRBJ2-5, with 9 bases identical to TRBD1. Germline CDR1 is SQVTM and CDR2 is ANQGSEA. The CDR3 has 15 residues. The junction had 13 bases not matched to a gene; V was cut back by 7 bases and J by 4 bases. CDR3 protein: CSAEPDRGRGETQYF. In DNA, the CDR3 is TGCAGCGCCGAGCCGGACAGGGGACGAGGAGAGACCCAGTACTTC.